The source of this T cell receptor (beta chain) is a study of control samples from healthy donors and cancer patients (dated by TCRdb to 2018 to 2020). Receptors were amplified or captured by the immunoSEQ multiplex PCR assay. TCRdb holds this immuneACCESS table with in-frame rearrangements only. Some clones are missing; in checked studies, unresolved V genes explain under half, and the rest has no known cause. This sample lists approximately 100,000 clones; around 90% were detected once. Clones ranked in the top ten supply over 12% of the sample. A word on this clone: What this receptor recognizes is not known. No base qualities exist here, and no much larger clone lies one base off it.

From its cysteine to its phenylalanine, the CDR3 spans 15 amino acids. Only CDR3 DNA is held: 45 bases, read in frame from base 1. The germline V gene (reference sequence) provides CDR1 SGHNT and CDR2 YYREEE. The germline V and J ends show losses of 3 bases and 0 bases respectively, and no gene match explains 3 bases of the junction. The source is a man in his thirties or forties in good health. Sequencing was performed on blood. The chain joins TRBV5-4 to TRBJ2-7, with TRBD1 identical over 10 junction bases. The CDR3 protein: CASSSGTGASYEQYF. The nucleotide sequence is TGTGCCAGCAGCTCCGGGACAGGGGCCTCCTACGAGCAGTACTTC.